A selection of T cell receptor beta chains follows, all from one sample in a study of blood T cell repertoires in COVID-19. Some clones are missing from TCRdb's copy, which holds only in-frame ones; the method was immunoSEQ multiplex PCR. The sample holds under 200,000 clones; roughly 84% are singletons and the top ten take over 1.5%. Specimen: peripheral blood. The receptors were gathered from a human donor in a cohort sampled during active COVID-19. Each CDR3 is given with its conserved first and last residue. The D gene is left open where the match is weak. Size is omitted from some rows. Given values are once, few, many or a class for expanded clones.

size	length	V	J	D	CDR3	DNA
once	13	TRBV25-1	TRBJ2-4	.	CASSEMGINIQYF	TGTGCCAGCAGTGAAATGGGCATAAACATTCAGTACTTC
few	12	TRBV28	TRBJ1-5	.	CASRDTNQPQHF	TGTGCCAGCAGGGACACGAATCAGCCCCAGCATTTT
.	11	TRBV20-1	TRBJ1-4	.	CSARLGEKLFF	TGCAGTGCTAGGTTAGGAGAGAAACTGTTTTTT
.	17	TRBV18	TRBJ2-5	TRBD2	CASSPGTSGSHPETQYF	TGTGCCAGCTCACCCGGGACTAGCGGGAGCCACCCAGAGACCCAGTACTTC
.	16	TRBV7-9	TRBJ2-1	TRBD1	CASSGRTGISSDEQFF	TGTGCCAGCTCGGGTAGGACAGGGATAAGTTCGGATGAGCAGTTCTTC
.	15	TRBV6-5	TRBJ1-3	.	CASSYSGGAGNTIYF	TGTGCCAGCAGTTACTCAGGGGGGGCTGGAAACACCATATATTTT
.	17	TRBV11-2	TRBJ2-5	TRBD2	CASSLDPRLAGEETQYF	TGTGCCAGCAGCTTAGATCCCCGGCTAGCGGGAGAAGAGACCCAGTACTTC
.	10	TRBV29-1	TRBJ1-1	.	CSVEEGGAFF	TGCAGCGTTGAAGAGGGAGGAGCTTTCTTT
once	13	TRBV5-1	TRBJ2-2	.	CASSLETGWELFF	TGCGCCAGCAGCTTAGAGACAGGCTGGGAGCTGTTTTTT
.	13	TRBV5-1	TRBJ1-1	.	CASRDSMNTEAFF	TGCGCCAGCAGGGACAGCATGAACACTGAAGCTTTCTTT
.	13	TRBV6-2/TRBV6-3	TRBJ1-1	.	CASSLTGNTEAFF	TGTGCCAGCAGCCTGACAGGGAACACTGAAGCTTTCTTT
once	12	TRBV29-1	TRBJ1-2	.	CSGQHNNYGYTF	TGCAGCGGACAGCATAATAACTATGGCTACACCTTC
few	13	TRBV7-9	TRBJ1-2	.	CASSSSGLDGYTF	TGTGCCAGCAGCTCCTCAGGGCTTGATGGCTACACCTTC
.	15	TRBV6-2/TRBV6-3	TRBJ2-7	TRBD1	CASSYAGTGNDEQYF	TGTGCCAGCAGTTACGCCGGGACAGGGAATGATGAGCAGTACTTC
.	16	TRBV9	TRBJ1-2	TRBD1	CASSANDRGLRYGYTF	TGTGCCAGCAGCGCCAATGACAGGGGGCTGCGCTATGGCTACACCTTC
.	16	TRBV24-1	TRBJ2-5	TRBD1	CATSESGQGPQETQYF	TGTGCCACCAGTGAGTCGGGACAGGGCCCCCAAGAGACCCAGTACTTC
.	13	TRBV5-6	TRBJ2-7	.	CASSLVIPYEQYF	TGTGCCAGCAGCTTGGTTATCCCCTACGAGCAGTACTTC
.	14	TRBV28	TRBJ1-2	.	CASSREGRNYGYTF	TGTGCCAGCAGCCGTGAGGGGAGGAACTATGGCTACACCTTC
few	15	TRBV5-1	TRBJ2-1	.	CASSLSQGGDNEQFF	TGCGCCAGCAGCTTGAGCCAGGGGGGAGACAATGAGCAGTTCTTC
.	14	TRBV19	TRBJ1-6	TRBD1	CASRTAGGVSPLHF	TGTGCCAGTAGGACGGCAGGGGGCGTTTCACCCCTCCACTTT
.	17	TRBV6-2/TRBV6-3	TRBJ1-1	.	CASSYRGGRWVNTEAFF	TGTGCCAGCAGTTACCGCGGGGGGCGATGGGTGAACACTGAAGCTTTCTTT
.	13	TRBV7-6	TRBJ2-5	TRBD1	CASSWGQQETQYF	TGTGCCAGCAGTTGGGGACAGCAAGAGACCCAGTACTTC
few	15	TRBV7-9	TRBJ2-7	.	CASSPSPAGAYEQYF	TGTGCCAGCAGCCCTAGCCCGGCAGGGGCCTACGAGCAGTACTTC
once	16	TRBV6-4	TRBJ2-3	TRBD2	CASSDRTSDSTDTQYF	TGTGCCAGCAGTGATCGGACTAGCGATAGCACAGATACGCAGTATTTT
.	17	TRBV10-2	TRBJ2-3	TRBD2	CASRGFGAGESTDTQYF	TGCGCCAGCAGGGGGTTTGGGGCGGGAGAGAGCACAGATACGCAGTATTTT
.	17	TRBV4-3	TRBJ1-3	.	CASSQSMGLFSGNTIYF	TGCGCCAGCAGCCAATCCATGGGACTATTCTCTGGAAACACCATATATTTT
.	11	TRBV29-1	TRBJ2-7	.	CSVEEAGEQYF	TGCAGCGTTGAAGAGGCCGGGGAGCAGTACTTC
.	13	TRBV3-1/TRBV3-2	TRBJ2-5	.	CASSPGAGGTQYF	TGTGCCAGCAGCCCAGGGGCCGGAGGGACCCAGTACTTC
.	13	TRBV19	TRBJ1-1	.	CASRRGEGTEAFF	TGTGCCAGTAGGAGGGGGGAGGGAACTGAAGCTTTCTTT
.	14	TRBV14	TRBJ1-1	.	CASSHTGGVTEAFF	TGTGCCAGCAGCCATACGGGGGGTGTCACTGAAGCTTTCTTT
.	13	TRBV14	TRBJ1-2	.	CASSLDRTYGYTF	TGTGCCAGCAGCCTCGACAGAACCTATGGCTACACCTTC
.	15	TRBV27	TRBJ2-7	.	CASTPLAAGTYEQYF	TGTGCCAGCACCCCCCTGGCAGCGGGTACCTACGAGCAGTACTTC
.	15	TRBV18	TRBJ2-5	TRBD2	CASSPWRLARETQYF	TGTGCCAGCTCACCATGGAGACTAGCTAGAGAGACCCAGTACTTC
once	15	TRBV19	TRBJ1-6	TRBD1	CASSYKGQGHSPLHF	TGTGCCAGTAGCTACAAAGGACAGGGCCATTCACCCCTCCACTTT
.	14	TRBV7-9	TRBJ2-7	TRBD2	CASSVSGSSSEQYF	TGTGCCAGCAGCGTTAGCGGGAGTTCGAGCGAGCAGTACTTC
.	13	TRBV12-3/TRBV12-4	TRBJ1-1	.	CASTPNRVAEAFF	TGTGCCAGCACTCCAAACCGGGTGGCTGAAGCTTTCTTT
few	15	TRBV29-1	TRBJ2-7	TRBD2	CSVVGAGGNTYEQYF	TGCAGCGTTGTTGGTGCGGGGGGGAACACATACGAGCAGTACTTC